The clone carrying this T cell receptor beta chain was seen repeatedly, ten times or more. Its antigen is unidentified. V dropped 6 bases and J dropped 5; count of bases not matched to a gene: 12. The CDR3 spans 15 residues. Unique molecular identifiers were incorporated into the prepared TCRbeta library. MiXCR, applied by TCRdb to the PCR reads, yields one record per CDR3 protein. The data contain roughly 66,000 distinct CDR3 sequences, 4.9% of them singletons. This specimen belongs to a study of T-cell reconstitution after alpha-beta-depleted transplantation in children. The study's findings and limits: One year post-transplant, T-cell counts and diversity were largely derived from T cells produced anew. Some patients' high day-60 TCRbeta diversity was attributed to recipient cells surviving conditioning.

The clonotype comes from a boy younger than two who had a stem cell transplant for acute myeloid leukemia, so the T cells may come from the graft donor. The source material was PBMCs, mostly from graft donor cells, sampled 180 days after TCRalphabeta/CD19-depleted stem cell transplant. This chain joins TRBV12-3 or TRBV12-4 and TRBJ1-2; 7 nucleotides line up with TRBD1. CDR3 DNA sequence: TGTGCCAGCAGCCACGATTACAGGGGCGCGTATGGCTACACCTTC. Translated: CASSHDYRGAYGYTF.